The 8 T cell receptor beta chains below all came from one sample that was sequenced in a study of OX40 agonist ivuxolimab in advanced cancers. The library was produced with the immunoSEQ multiplex PCR assay. This immuneACCESS table, as held by TCRdb, lists in-frame sequences with V and J called but not all clones. Of the missing ones, under half trace to an unresolved V gene in checked studies; the others have no known cause. The sample contains 30,000 to 40,000 clones, 80% to 85% of them found a single time. Clones ranked in the top ten supply 1.8% of the sample. The sample consisted of CD4+ or CD8+ T cells sorted from blood, taken in a trial of the OX40 agonist ivuxolimab. These receptors all stem from an adult with an advanced solid tumor such as melanoma, head and neck, liver or kidney cancer.

This sequence joins TRBV6-5 and TRBJ2-5, with D unresolved. This CDR3 spans 11 amino acids. V was clipped by 2 bases and J by 6 bases, with 4 bases between them. CDR1 is MNHEY, CDR2 SVGAGI, per germline. CDR3 DNA: TGTGCCAGCAGTTACAGCCAGACCCAGTACTTC. It translates to CASSYSQTQYF.

The genes are TRBV28 and TRBJ2-1, with 7 bases aligning to TRBD1. The CDR3 is made up of 14 amino acids. Germline-derived CDR1 and CDR2 are MDHEN and SYDVKM. V dropped 6 bases and J dropped 9; count of bases not matched to a gene: 11. The CDR3: CASRPGGWLVEQFF. The CDR3 DNA sequence: TGTGCCAGCAGACCAGGGGGATGGCTCGTTGAGCAGTTCTTC.

Comment on this clone: Compared with germline, one end of the junction differs, possibly owing to a read error. The chain is built from TRBV6-1 and TRBJ2-4, with D unclear. This CDR3 is built from 9 residues. The germline V gene has CDR1 MNHNS and CDR2 SASEGT. CDR3 protein: CASRPQENF. The CDR3 region has the DNA TGTGCCAGCAGACCGCAGGAAAACTTC.

The chain joins TRBV5-1 to TRBJ2-3; 10 positions match TRBD2. J gave up 2 bases and V 0 bases, and 12 bases lay outside the gene matches. The CDR3 spans 19 residues. Germline CDR1 SGHRS, CDR2 YFSETQ. As DNA, the CDR3 is TGCGCCAGCAGCTTGGAACCTGGACTAGCGGTACAGTACACAGATACGCAGTATTTT. Translating gives CASSLEPGLAVQYTDTQYF.

The V call is TRBV2, the J call TRBJ1-2; D unresolved. This CDR3 spans 11 amino acids. V was clipped by 6 bases and J by 11 bases, with 13 bases between them. Germline CDR1 is SNHLY and CDR2 is FYNNEI. Written as DNA, the CDR3 is TGTGCCAGCAGCCCAACCTTGGATTACACCTTC. Translation gives CASSPTLDYTF. Using reference TRBV2 and TRBJ1-2 for the parts outside the CDR3, the full variable domain is EPEVTQTPSHQVTQMGQEVILRCVPISNHLYFYWYRQILGQKVEFLVSFYNNEISEKSEIFDDQFSVERPDGSNFTLKIRSTKLEDSAMYFCASSPTLDYTFGSGTRLTVV.

The chain is built from TRBV27 and TRBJ2-2, with 16 bases matching TRBD2. CDR3 length equals 19 residues. J gave up 4 bases and V 5 bases, and 10 bases lay outside the gene matches. Germline lookup yields CDR1 MNHEY and CDR2 SMNVEV (reference sequence). The CDR3 DNA follows: TGTGCCAGCAGTCGTGCCGGGACTAGCGGGAGGGCCGGCACCGGGGAGCTGTTTTTT. Protein sequence: CASSRAGTSGRAGTGELFF.

The CDR3 reads CASSSLGLAGGPGELFF. The CDR3 region has the DNA TGTGCCAGCAGCTCCCTCGGACTAGCGGGAGGGCCCGGGGAGCTGTTTTTT. The chain combines TRBV5-6 with TRBJ2-2, with 15 bases fitting TRBD2. V was pared by 3 bases and J by 6 bases, with 6 bases of the junction left unmatched. Germline V lookup: CDR1 SGHDT, CDR2 YYEEEE. The CDR3 spans 17 residues.

V gene TRBV7-9 combines with J gene TRBJ2-7, with 11 nucleotides matching TRBD2. CDR1 is SEHNR and CDR2 is FQNEAQ in the germline V gene (reference sequence). V lost 0 bases and J lost 4; bases outside the gene matches: 2. The CDR3 is made up of 15 amino acids. The CDR3 sequence is CASSLAGLAGYEQYF. CDR3 nucleotides: TGTGCCAGCAGCTTAGCAGGACTAGCGGGTTACGAGCAGTACTTC.